This TCR beta chain originates from a study of T cells after yellow fever vaccination. Whole-study results and caveats: Peaking on day 5 versus 15, the secondary response was faster but weaker. Booster samples showed a return of most primary-vaccination clones (approximately 95% CD4, approximately 90% CD8).

Germline CDR1 KGHDR, CDR2 SFDVKD. This CDR3 region has 13 residues. V lost 4 bases and J 1 base, leaving 7 bases between the germline ends. TCRdb processed the 5' RACE reads anew with MiXCR; each CDR3 protein has one entry. The table records 250,000 to 300,000 distinct CDR3 sequences, around 4.9% of them present only once. Details on this clonotype: The target antigen is unknown.

The V and J genes are TRBV24-1 and TRBJ2-7; tentatively, D is TRBD2 (5 bases). This TCR came from a man aged 18 to 30 who received the YFV17D yellow fever vaccine. The sample in question was CD4+ T cells sorted from PBMCs, obtained on the day of the yellow fever booster vaccination. This chain's CDR3 is CATSERTSYEQYF. The CDR3 DNA is TGTGCCACCAGTGAGAGGACTTCCTACGAGCAGTACTTC.